The next 31 T cell receptor beta chains were all read from a single sample in a study of OX40 agonist ivuxolimab in advanced cancers. Assay: immunoSEQ multiplex PCR; the TCRdb copy retains only in-frame clones and omits some. The sample has about 12,000 clones; 65% to 80% are singletons. The source material was CD4+ or CD8+ T cells sorted from blood, sampled in a trial of the OX40 agonist ivuxolimab. The receptors were sampled from an adult with an advanced solid tumor such as melanoma, head and neck, liver or kidney cancer.

V and J are TRBV6-5 and TRBJ1-2; a weak D match, TRBD1 (5 bases). Germline V gene data show CDR1 as MNHEY and CDR2 as SVGAGI. V shed 0 bases and J shed 10 bases, with 12 bases lying between them. This CDR3 comprises 13 residues. The CDR3 bases are TGTGCCAGCAGTTACTCGGAGGGGCGACACTACACCTTC. Protein sequence: CASSYSEGRHYTF.

The chain combines TRBV27 with TRBJ2-1; the D gene is possibly TRBD2 (6 bases). Germline CDR1 MNHEY, CDR2 SMNVEV (reference sequence). The CDR3 consists of 14 residues. Trimming removed 3 bases at V and 3 bases at J, with 9 bases between. The CDR3 loop is CASSFRTNYNEQFF. The CDR3 DNA is TGTGCCAGCAGTTTCCGGACTAACTACAATGAGCAGTTCTTC.

CDR3 in amino acids: CAWSGFLREGRETQYF. In nucleotides, the CDR3 is TGTGCCTGGAGTGGTTTCTTGCGGGAGGGCCGGGAGACCCAGTACTTC. This rearrangement joins TRBV30 to TRBJ2-5; 9 bases align to TRBD2. The CDR3 consists of 16 residues. J lost 5 bases, V lost 1 base, and 11 bases had no gene match. The germline gives CDR1 GTSNPN, CDR2 SVGIG (reference sequence).

This clone was observed a handful of times. The rearrangement links TRBV11-1 to TRBJ2-7; perhaps D is TRBD1 or TRBD2 (6 bases each). V was shortened by 0 bases and J by 0 bases, with 9 bases between the two germline ends. Germline V gene data show CDR1 as SGHAT and CDR2 as FQDESV (reference sequence). This CDR3 has 15 residues. CDR3 residues: CASSLAGGPSYEQYF. For the CDR3, the DNA is TGTGCCAGCAGCTTAGCGGGGGGCCCCTCCTACGAGCAGTACTTC.

This clone was seen a handful of times. The gene calls are TRBV19 and TRBJ2-2; D gene unclear. CDR3 length: 15 amino acids. Between the trimmed V and J ends, which lost 1 base and 4 bases, there was a span of 10 bases. The germline V gene encodes CDR1 LNHDA and CDR2 SQIVND (reference sequence). The CDR3 protein is CASSIASGFTGELFF. CDR3 DNA sequence: TGTGCCAGTAGTATAGCCTCGGGCTTCACCGGGGAGCTGTTTTTT.

The rearrangement joins TRBV6-1 to TRBJ1-1, with unresolved D. V was clipped by 5 bases and J by 10 bases, with 11 bases between them. Per the germline V gene, CDR1 is MNHNS and CDR2 is SASEGT. The CDR3 loop spans 11 amino acids. CDR3 sequence: CASSYPQRAFF. The CDR3 region has the DNA TGTGCCAGCAGTTACCCTCAGCGAGCTTTCTTT.

This clone was picked up a small number of times. The rearrangement links TRBV7-9 to TRBJ1-2; D unresolved. Germline V gene lookup returns CDR1 SEHNR and CDR2 FQNEAQ (reference sequence). Trimming shortened V by 5 bases and J by 8 bases, and 21 bases separated the two germline ends. The CDR3 consists of 15 residues. The CDR3 coding sequence is TGTGCCAGCAGCACAGATTCGGGTCCCGAACTGGGCTACACCTTC. It encodes CASSTDSGPELGYTF.

The chain uses TRBV27 and TRBJ2-5; D gene unclear. The CDR3 is made up of 14 amino acids. Germline CDR1 is MNHEY and CDR2 is SMNVEV (reference sequence). V dropped 5 bases and J dropped 2 bases, with 12 bases sitting between them. Here the CDR3 DNA reads TGTGCCAGCAGTCAGTTTGTGTCACAAGAGACCCAGTACTTC. This gives the protein CASSQFVSQETQYF.

This clone was detected only once. The chain is built from TRBV6-6 and TRBJ2-1; the match to TRBD1 covers 9 bases. With V trimmed by 6 bases and J by 3 bases, 9 bases remained unmatched. Germline V gene sequence: CDR1 MNHNY, CDR2 SVGAGI (reference sequence). The length of the CDR3 is 16 residues. The CDR3 DNA reads as TGTGCCAGCAGACATCGCCTGGGACAGGGCTACAATGAGCAGTTCTTC. This gives the protein CASRHRLGQGYNEQFF.

In its sample, this clone was seen a few times. The chain carries TRBV6-5 and TRBJ2-7; 8 nucleotides match TRBD1. Unmatched junction bases numbered 8, after V lost 0 bases and J lost 7 bases. Germline V gene data show CDR1 as MNHEY and CDR2 as SVGAGI. The CDR3 totals 15 residues. The DNA of the CDR3 is TGTGCCAGCAGTTACTCGGTGACAGGGGCATCTGAGCAGTACTTC. Protein: CASSYSVTGASEQYF.

The V call is TRBV9, the J call TRBJ2-3, with D maybe TRBD2 (5 bases). V lost 3 bases to trimming and J lost 2 bases, with 10 bases between them. CDR3 length: 14 residues. Germline V gene data show CDR1 as SGDLS and CDR2 as YYNGEE. CDR3: CASSARLNTDTQYF. In DNA form, the CDR3 reads TGTGCCAGCAGCGCTAGACTAAACACAGATACGCAGTATTTT. Together with reference TRBV9 and TRBJ2-3, the CDR3 gives the full variable domain: DSGVTQTPKHLITATGQRVTLRCSPRSGDLSVYWYQQSLDQGLQFLIQYYNGEERAKGNILERFSAQQFPDLHSELNLSSLELGDSALYFCASSARLNTDTQYFGPGTRLTVL.

CDR3 in amino acids: CASSVRTGGGEKLFF. CDR3 in DNA: TGTGCCAGCAGCGTACGTACAGGGGGCGGTGAAAAACTGTTTTTT. V usage is TRBV13 and J usage is TRBJ1-4; TRBD1 aligns across 9 bases. Trimming took 5 bases from V and 7 from J; bases not matched to a gene: 8. Germline CDR1 reads PRHDT; CDR2 reads FYEKMQ (reference sequence). The CDR3 is made up of 15 amino acids.

CDR3 sequence: CASRSQNMNTEAFF. CDR3 DNA sequence: TGCGCCAGCCGTTCCCAGAACATGAACACTGAAGCTTTCTTT. This chain joins TRBV10-2 and TRBJ1-1; the D is unclear. This CDR3 is 14 amino acids long. The germline gives CDR1 WSHSY, CDR2 SAAADI. Trimming took 8 bases from V and 0 from J, leaving 13 bases between them.

V and J are TRBV4-3 and TRBJ2-2; 7 nucleotides agree with TRBD1. Trimming removed 0 bases from V and 3 bases from J; junction bases left unmatched: 1. Germline V gene lookup returns CDR1 LGHNA and CDR2 YSLEER. The length of the CDR3 is 15 residues. CDR3 DNA sequence: TGCGCCAGCAGCCAAGAGAGGGGGCACACCGGGGAGCTGTTTTTT. It encodes CASSQERGHTGELFF.

This chain uses TRBV27 with TRBJ1-2, with D possibly matching TRBD1 (5 bases). Per germline, CDR1 MNHEY and CDR2 SMNVEV (reference sequence). Trimming cost V 8 bases and J 4 bases, with 17 bases left between them. The length of the CDR3 is 14 residues. For the CDR3, the DNA is TGTGCCAGCGGTTATACCGCAGGGAGCTATGGCTACACCTTC. Its translation is CASGYTAGSYGYTF.

The V gene is TRBV6-1, the J gene TRBJ2-5, with a weak D call TRBD2 (6 bases). With 4 bases removed from V and 1 base from J, the gap between germline ends came to 13 bases. The CDR3 runs 15 residues. In germline, CDR1 is MNHNS, CDR2 SASEGT. CDR3 sequence reads: CASSAFGLPQETQYF. CDR3 nucleotide sequence: TGTGCCAGCAGTGCGTTCGGACTACCCCAAGAGACCCAGTACTTC.

V is TRBV7-2 and J is TRBJ2-7; 7 bases match TRBD1. Germline-derived CDR1 and CDR2 are SGHTA and FQGNSA. The CDR3 loop spans 14 amino acids. The V gene end was trimmed by 3 bases and the J gene end by 4 bases; junction bases not matched to a gene: 6. The CDR3 is CASSLDRRRYEQYF. CDR3 coding DNA: TGTGCCAGCAGCTTGGACAGGAGGAGGTACGAGCAGTACTTC.

This chain joins TRBV7-6 and TRBJ2-1; the D gene is possibly TRBD1 (6 bases). The CDR3 covers 14 residues. Germline assignment: CDR1 SGHVS and CDR2 FNYEAQ. The V gene lost 3 bases and the J gene lost 7 bases, with 13 bases spanning the gap. The CDR3 region has the DNA TGTGCCAGCAGCTTGGCCCCGCAGGGGAATGAGCAGTTCTTC. Amino acid sequence: CASSLAPQGNEQFF.

As to this clone: This same CDR3 is encoded by further DNA sequences in the sample. This chain joins TRBV6-6 and TRBJ2-5, with 7 bases that match TRBD1. The V gene end was trimmed by 2 bases and the J gene end by 5 bases; junction bases not matched to a gene: 8. This CDR3 has 15 residues. CDR1 MNHNY and CDR2 SVGAGI come from the germline V gene (reference sequence). In DNA form, the CDR3 reads TGTGCCAGCAGTTACCTGGGACAGAAAAAGGAGACCCAGTACTTC. Translation: CASSYLGQKKETQYF.

This clone was detected only a few times. The rearrangement uses TRBV10-1 and TRBJ1-1; 7 bases align to TRBD1. After removal of 2 bases from V and 0 bases from J, the junction contained 3 bases not matched to a gene. The CDR3 runs 15 residues. Germline CDR1 reads WNHNN; CDR2 reads SYGVQD (reference sequence). In DNA form, the CDR3 reads TGCGCCAGCAGTGAGGACAGGGATATGAACACTGAAGCTTTCTTT. As protein: CASSEDRDMNTEAFF.

This clone was observed a handful of times. The chain couples TRBV6-1 to TRBJ1-1; D gene ambiguous. CDR1 MNHNS and CDR2 SASEGT come from the germline V gene. The CDR3 extends over 13 amino acids. V was shortened by 3 bases and J by 3 bases, with 8 bases between the two germline ends. The CDR3 coding sequence is TGTGCCAGCAGTGAGCCGACCGACACTGAAGCTTTCTTT. This gives the protein CASSEPTDTEAFF.

V is TRBV14 and J is TRBJ1-1; D may be TRBD1 (5 bases). CDR3 length: 13 residues. V lost 5 bases to trimming and J lost 4 bases, with 11 bases between them. Germline CDR1 and CDR2: SGHDN and FVKESK. The CDR3 nucleotides read TGTGCCAGCAGCACAGGTTATATCACTGAAGCTTTCTTT. Protein product: CASSTGYITEAFF.

The chain uses TRBV28 and TRBJ1-1; D is possibly TRBD1 (5 bases). This CDR3 contains 15 residues. Trimming removed 5 bases at V and 0 bases at J, with 13 bases between. Germline values: CDR1 MDHEN, CDR2 SYDVKM. The CDR3 protein is CASSPRQRMNTEAFF. CDR3 in DNA: TGTGCCAGCAGTCCTCGACAGCGCATGAACACTGAAGCTTTCTTT.

This chain links TRBV7-6 with TRBJ2-3; D may be TRBD1 (5 bases). Trimming removed 3 bases at V and 4 bases at J, with 17 bases between. CDR3 length: 16 residues. Germline loops: CDR1 SGHVS, CDR2 FNYEAQ. CDR3 DNA sequence: TGTGCCAGCAGCTTCCGCTGGGGCGACGAGGCAGATACGCAGTATTTT. As protein: CASSFRWGDEADTQYF. The whole variable domain, remainder taken from reference TRBV7-6 and TRBJ2-3, is GAGVSQSPRYKVTKRGQDVALRCDPISGHVSLYWYRQALGQGPEFLTYFNYEAQQDKSGLPNDRFSAERPEGSISTLTIQRTEQRDSAMYRCASSFRWGDEADTQYFGPGTRLTVL.

J is TRBJ2-1 and V is TRBV5-6, with TRBD1 identical over 8 bases. The germline V gene encodes CDR1 SGHDT and CDR2 YYEEEE. V trimming: 0 bases; J trimming: 10 bases; junction bases outside the gene matches: 9. The CDR3 runs 15 residues. The CDR3 loop is CASSLVQGALREQFF. The DNA for the CDR3 is TGTGCCAGCAGCTTGGTCCAGGGGGCCCTAAGGGAGCAGTTCTTC.

The chain employs TRBV4-3 and TRBJ1-1, with D uncertain. CDR3 length equals 14 residues. CDR1 and CDR2 (germline): LGHNA, YSLEER. The V end was cut by 0 bases, the J end by 4 bases, with 9 bases between. In nucleotides, the CDR3 is TGCGCCAGCAGCCAAGATTTTTCGGGCACTGAAGCTTTCTTT. As protein: CASSQDFSGTEAFF.

This chain uses TRBV6-5 with TRBJ2-7; no firm D call. CDR3 length: 12 residues. In germline, CDR1 is MNHEY, CDR2 SVGAGI. V lost 5 bases to trimming and J lost 4 bases, with 9 bases between them. CDR3 nucleotide sequence: TGTGCCAGCAGTCAAAACCTGTACGAGCAGTACTTC. Translation: CASSQNLYEQYF.

This chain links TRBV28 with TRBJ1-4; D not certain. Per the germline V gene, CDR1 is MDHEN and CDR2 is SYDVKM. V was trimmed by 6 bases and J by 6 bases, leaving 26 bases between them. This CDR3 is 18 amino acids long. CDR3 nucleotides: TGTGCCAGCAGCCAAGTGACGGCGGAAATGGGTTATGATGAAAAACTGTTTTTT. Residues: CASSQVTAEMGYDEKLFF.

This sequence joins TRBV5-4 and TRBJ1-1; 8 positions agree with TRBD1. The CDR3 extends over 15 amino acids. Germline V gene sequence: CDR1 SGHNT, CDR2 YYREEE (reference sequence). The V and J ends lost 4 bases and 3 bases, in that order; junction bases with no gene match: 8. CDR3 protein: CASSPDRVGDTEAFF. CDR3 nucleotides: TGTGCCAGCAGCCCGGACAGGGTGGGGGACACTGAAGCTTTCTTT.

In this sample, this clone turned up a few times. The J gene is TRBJ1-4, the V gene TRBV7-5; the table's D call, TRBD1, has no DNA check behind it. TRBV7-5 is a pseudogene locus. This CDR3 spans 15 amino acids. For the CDR3, the DNA is TGTGCCAGAAGCGGACGGGCAGGGGTTAATGAAAAACTGTTTTTT. Protein product: CARSGRAGVNEKLFF.

The V call is TRBV6-6, the J call TRBJ2-7; D gene unclear. The germline V gene has CDR1 MNHNY and CDR2 SVGAGI (reference sequence). The CDR3 has 16 residues. V was clipped by 3 bases and J by 0 bases, with 15 bases between them. The DNA for the CDR3 is TGTGCCAGCAGTTATATATCGGCCCTTCACTCCTACGAGCAGTACTTC. Its protein product is CASSYISALHSYEQYF.